A single T cell receptor (beta chain) is shown here with its context. The antigen is not known. The data stem from a study of beta chain features in type 1 diabetes. The study's findings and limits: Sequencing of cDNA might inflate the share of cells that strongly express TCR. There was a moderate but significant shortening of TCRB CDR3s in all four CD4+ subsets of Type 1 diabetes patients.

Expressed TCRB transcripts were sequenced because the entire RNA isolate underwent reverse transcription. Method: immunoSEQ multiplex PCR; TCRdb's copy keeps in-frame clones and lacks some. In the table there are 600,000 or so clones, about an eighth of which are singletons. CDR3 length: 14 amino acids. Germline V gene lookup returns CDR1 SGDLS and CDR2 YYNGEE. V was clipped by 3 bases and J by 3 bases, with 12 bases between them. Sequences were obtained from naive CD4+ T cells from blood. The chain combines TRBV9 with TRBJ2-5, with D tentatively TRBD1 or TRBD2 (6 bases each). This receptor was obtained from a man aged 25 to 45 with type 1 diabetes. The CDR3 bases are TGTGCCAGCAGCGGAACGGGGGCGAAAGAGACCCAGTACTTC. It encodes CASSGTGAKETQYF. Complete variable domain (other parts from reference TRBV9 and TRBJ2-5): DSGVTQTPKHLITATGQRVTLRCSPRSGDLSVYWYQQSLDQGLQFLIQYYNGEERAKGNILERFSAQQFPDLHSELNLSSLELGDSALYFCASSGTGAKETQYFGPGTRLLVL.